The clone carrying this TCR beta chain was detected only a few times. This specimen belongs to a study of CD8+CD57+ T cells in acquired aplastic anemia. It was genomic DNA that served as the template for profiling TCR beta VDJ and CDR3. MiXCR, run by TCRdb on the reads, gives a single entry per CDR3 protein. The sample lists around 130,000 distinct CDR3 sequences, 45% to 60% occurring once. The length of the CDR3 is 12 residues. Germline CDR1 and CDR2: SNHLY and FYNNEI. Trimming took off 6 bases at V and 4 bases at J, with 10 bases between the two ends. Patients chosen for sequencing had shown CD8+CD57+ cell expansion by flow cytometry.

The sequencing sample was made of sorted CD4+, CD8+, or CD8+CD57+ T cells (not recorded which) from PBMCs. This TCR came from a human donor with aplastic anemia. The J gene is TRBJ2-7, the V gene TRBV2; tentatively, D is TRBD2 (7 bases). In DNA, the CDR3 is TGTGCCAGCAGGGGAGGGGGATACGAGCAGTACTTC. As protein: CASRGGGYEQYF. The full variable domain, rest sourced from reference TRBV2 and TRBJ2-7, is EPEVTQTPSHQVTQMGQEVILRCVPISNHLYFYWYRQILGQKVEFLVSFYNNEISEKSEIFDDQFSVERPDGSNFTLKIRSTKLEDSAMYFCASRGGGYEQYFGPGTRLTVT.